Many counts were recorded for the clone carrying this T cell receptor (beta chain). V was clipped by 5 bases and J by 4 bases, with 20 bases between them. CDR1 and CDR2 from the germline V gene are SGHTA and FQGNSA. The CDR3 loop spans 16 amino acids. This sample was included in a study of T cell repertoires in cytomegalovirus infection. TCRdb reanalysed the reads using MiXCR and keeps one entry per CDR3 protein. The sample contains around 130,000 distinct CDR3 sequences, 7% to 10% of which appear only once. The TCR was taken from a human donor in good health (CMV status not recorded). Some clones in this sample may be carry-over from other donors' samples. The material sequenced was PBMCs. The rearrangement uses TRBV7-2 and TRBJ1-2; D may be TRBD1 (6 bases). The CDR3 spells CASSPNDRNRIYGYTF. For the CDR3, the DNA is TGTGCCAGCAGCCCAAATGACAGGAACAGGATCTATGGCTACACCTTC.